The TCR beta chain under discussion was sequenced for a study of T-cell reconstitution after alpha-beta-depleted transplantation in children. Study results and caveats: Hyperexpanded clones declined; after one year, newly produced T cells mostly supplied diversity.

V dropped 6 bases and J dropped 7; count of bases not matched to a gene: 9. This CDR3 contains 15 residues. Unique molecular identifiers were used to barcode this TCRbeta library. In TCRdb, the PCR reads were re-called with MiXCR into one record per CDR3 protein. The repertoire holds 800,000 to 1,000,000 distinct CDR3 sequences, about 29% seen once, with 25% to 35% in the top ten. In this sample, this clonotype turned up a few times. As yet, its antigen is unknown. The sequenced sample was PBMCs, mostly from graft donor cells, obtained 360 days after TCRalphabeta/CD19-depleted stem cell transplant. V is TRBV12-3 or TRBV12-4 and J is TRBJ1-6, with TRBD1 matching over 7 bases. This clonotype was obtained from a boy under three years old who had a stem cell transplant for SCID, so the T cells may come from the graft donor. CDR3 sequence: CASSRRQGENSPLHF. For the CDR3, the DNA is TGTGCCAGCAGCCGCCGACAGGGTGAGAATTCACCCCTCCACTTT.